Listed below are T cell receptor beta chains from one sample, sequenced in a study of blood T cell repertoires in COVID-19. Libraries were prepared by immunoSEQ multiplex PCR; TCRdb keeps only in-frame clonotypes and omits some of them. Here the sample spans about 17,000 clones, approximately 80% being singletons. Input material: peripheral blood. Every receptor here comes from a man older than 75 with acute or convalescent COVID-19. CDR3s leave out the opening cysteine and the closing phenylalanine or tryptophan.

TRBV19	TRBJ2-3	ASSWSGGMTDTQY
TRBV19	TRBJ2-5	ASSQRGQETQY
TRBV7-2	TRBJ2-3	ASSLAYRSTDTQY
TRBV7-2	TRBJ1-5	ASSLESGRQPQH
TRBV7-6	TRBJ2-7	ASSLGTGGTSYEQY
TRBV5-1	TRBJ2-2	ASSLGVGGRTTGELF
TRBV19	TRBJ1-3	ASSPVSAGNTIY
TRBV7-3	TRBJ1-2	ASSPTGQPYGYT
TRBV6-2/TRBV6-3	TRBJ1-1	ASSPPGRVNTEAF
TRBV19	TRBJ1-2	ASSLLGARPNYGYT
TRBV5-1	TRBJ2-7	ASSITVAGGGYEQY
TRBV19	TRBJ1-4	ASSMTGKKLF
TRBV19	TRBJ1-5	ASRQTGYSNQPQH
TRBV19	TRBJ1-4	ASSPGEGHEKLF
TRBV3-1/TRBV3-2	TRBJ2-1	ASSLSVLSHEQF
TRBV3-1/TRBV3-2	TRBJ2-2	ASSQLAGGTGELF
TRBV2	TRBJ2-2	ARGTTNTGELF
TRBV7-6	TRBJ1-1	ASRSGAGSTEAF
TRBV11-2	TRBJ1-1	ASSLVGSEAF
TRBV2	TRBJ1-2	ASSEQTNYGYT
TRBV13	TRBJ2-3	ASSNQTSTDTQY
TRBV7-2	TRBJ1-1	ASSFPPGMNTEAF
TRBV4-3	TRBJ2-3	ASSQDLAGGADTQY
TRBV18	TRBJ2-1	ASSSTGRDNEQF
TRBV6-5	TRBJ2-7	ASSYSVGTGGYEQY
TRBV6-4	TRBJ1-1	ASSKTTGGNTEAF
TRBV19	TRBJ1-2	ASSDPGLTAYGYT
TRBV12-3/TRBV12-4	TRBJ1-1	ASSLRTEAF
TRBV5-5	TRBJ1-1	ASSLTGTGPF
TRBV6-5	TRBJ1-6	ASSSTGAVTRSPLH
TRBV7-9	TRBJ2-2	ASSGPGLAGALDTGELF
TRBV9	TRBJ2-5	ASSVGPGTSGGAETQY
TRBV7-3	TRBJ2-2	ASSPGTATGELF
TRBV7-6	TRBJ2-3	ASSLGATITTDTQY
TRBV5-6	TRBJ2-5	ASSLRETQY
TRBV5-4	TRBJ2-1	ASSLQGYGEQF
TRBV24-1	TRBJ2-1	ATSDSGRNNEQF
TRBV19	TRBJ2-2	ASRTSGTRNTGELF
TRBV3-1/TRBV3-2	TRBJ2-7	ASSQGGGLSYEQY
TRBV3-1/TRBV3-2	TRBJ2-5	ASSHGGGIQETQY
TRBV5-6	TRBJ2-7	ASSLSGSTYEQY
TRBV6-2/TRBV6-3	TRBJ2-1	ASSPTGVNEQF
TRBV6-2/TRBV6-3	TRBJ1-3	ASSYSLQGNTIY
TRBV5-4	TRBJ2-3	ASSLGVLASGGDTQY
TRBV7-3	TRBJ2-1	ASSRGQGRNNEQF
TRBV5-1	TRBJ1-6	ASSLGGGQYNSPLH
TRBV6-6	TRBJ1-5	ASSPYGQANSNQPQH
TRBV11-3	TRBJ2-1	ASSPGTSGFNEQF
TRBV5-1	TRBJ2-5	ASSLGGYRALQETQY
TRBV15	TRBJ1-2	ATSRVQPPYGYT
TRBV18	TRBJ2-5	ASSPQGDETQY